The sequence of this T cell receptor beta chain was determined in a study of blood T cell repertoires in COVID-19 (dated by TCRdb to the early 2020s). Regarding the research as a whole: The collaborator samples originated in the United States, Italy and Spain and spanned the acute and convalescent phases of COVID-19. The material from the prospective study consisted of cDNA or gDNA derived from T cells, B-cell-depleted T cells, or PBMCs. Subjects who had been exposed to COVID-19, were actively infected with it, or had recovered from it provided the deeply sampled blood TCRbeta repertoires that made up the dataset. The repertoires were released in a freely available public database meant as a resource for research on the immune response to SARS-CoV-2. The samples were drawn from two sources: the first 160 participants of the ongoing ImmuneRACE study, and 1,200 or so subjects contributed by 6 global collaborators. The sample metadata nearly always contained a de-identified subject ID, COVID-19 status, age in years and sex. Where HLA class I and class II types were available, the types were taken from metadata supplied by the sample provider, not from assay-based typing. Findings and caveats that apply to the study as a whole: The amount of clinical and demographic metadata varied by source and participant and was provided uncurated.

The collaborating institutions used their own protocols to collect whole blood in K2EDTA tubes. For TCRbeta analysis, collaborators shipped samples in one of three forms: frozen whole blood, isolated PBMCs, or DNA extracted from either of those sample types. Concerning this clone itself: Its specific antigen is unknown. The input lacks base qualities; no much larger clone sits a single base away.

Trimming at the junction amounts to 6 bases on V and 5 bases on J, and the germline ends lie 14 bases apart. According to the germline V gene, CDR1 reads SQVTM and CDR2 reads ANQGSEA. The CDR3 covers 13 residues, taking in both the cysteine and the phenylalanine. Only CDR3 DNA remains: 39 bases, in frame from the first base. TCRbeta CDR3 regions were amplified from genomic DNA using the immunoSEQ Assay, a bias-controlled multiplex PCR. Regarding the original processing steps: Nucleated cell counts per sample were estimated from amplification of reference gene primers within the assay. To quantify the absolute abundance of each unique TCRbeta CDR3 rearrangement, sequence reads were collapsed and filtered. For each sample, productive Simpson clonality was calculated as the square root of Simpson's diversity index over productive rearrangements. Entries here come from immuneACCESS through TCRdb and include only in-frame sequences with V and J called. Some clones fail to appear in such tables; in the studies checked, an unresolved V gene covers under half of the shortfall, and the cause of the remainder is unknown. Clone size and V and J calls were adopted from that table, with D and trimming inferred from the DNA. This sample has tens of thousands of clones in its table, and 70% to 90% of those were observed once. The top ten clones comprise around 9.9% of the sample.

The rearrangement joined TRBV29-1 to TRBJ1-5; the D gene is unclear. Sample: peripheral blood. The source is a human donor in a cohort sampled during active COVID-19. CDR3 protein: CSVKLQGDQPQHF. The nucleotide sequence is TGCAGCGTGAAGCTTCAAGGAGATCAGCCCCAGCATTTT.